A single sample gave rise to the 13 T cell receptor beta chains below, sequenced in a study of blood T cells in healthy people across ages. PCR was performed a second time for 7 to 11 cycles using a sample-barcoded 5' primer and a J-beta primer mix. TCRdb processed the 5' RACE reads anew with MiXCR; each CDR3 protein has one entry. The table shows 1,800,000 or so distinct CDR3 sequences, with approximately 39% occurring only once. The sequencing sample was made of blood. The receptors were gathered from a human donor in good health.

The table lists this clonotype with a few counts. The chain employs TRBV20-1 and TRBJ2-5, with D perhaps assigned TRBD1 or TRBD2 (6 bases each). CDR1 and CDR2 (germline): DFQATT, SNEGSKA (reference sequence). CDR3 length: 12 amino acids. Trimming pared 8 bases from V and 4 bases from J, leaving 14 bases between. The DNA of the CDR3 is TGCAGTAAACAGGGAGGCGTAGAGACCCAGTACTTC. Its protein product is CSKQGGVETQYF.

The table lists this clonotype with a few counts. The chain has TRBV7-2 and TRBJ2-1; D possibly corresponds to TRBD1 (5 bases). CDR3 length equals 16 residues. Trimming stripped 2 bases from V and 6 bases from J, with 17 bases between. The V gene's germline CDR1 is SGHTA and CDR2 FQGNSA. This chain's CDR3 is CASSLIYPGNPNEQFF. For the CDR3, the DNA is TGTGCCAGCAGCTTAATTTACCCAGGGAACCCCAATGAGCAGTTCTTC. Looking up the rest from reference TRBV7-2 and TRBJ2-1 gives the full variable domain: GAGVSQSPSNKVTEKGKDVELRCDPISGHTALYWYRQSLGQGLEFLIYFQGNSAPDKSGLPSDRFSAERTGGSVSTLTIQRTQQEDSAVYLCASSLIYPGNPNEQFFGPGTRLTVL.

The chain links TRBV7-2 to TRBJ2-7, with D perhaps matching TRBD1 or TRBD2 (6 bases each). CDR3 size: 14 residues. Germline CDR1 reads SGHTA; CDR2 reads FQGNSA. V shed 1 base and J shed 4 bases, with 11 bases lying between them. The DNA for the CDR3 is TGTGCCAGCAGCTTAGAAACAGGGAGGTACGAGCAGTACTTC. This codes for CASSLETGRYEQYF.

The rearrangement links TRBV4-3 to TRBJ1-2; D unresolved. V was clipped by 0 bases and J by 2 bases, with 10 bases between them. Germline loops: CDR1 LGHNA, CDR2 YSLEER. This CDR3 contains 15 residues. The CDR3 DNA reads as TGCGCCAGCAGCCAAGATTGGTTGCAGAACTATGGCTACACCTTC. Protein: CASSQDWLQNYGYTF.

The rearrangement joins TRBV15 to TRBJ2-1, with TRBD1 identical over 11 bases. Unmatched junction bases numbered 7, after V lost 4 bases and J lost 5 bases. The V gene's germline CDR1 is LNHNV and CDR2 YYDKDF (reference sequence). The CDR3 runs 16 residues. For the CDR3, the DNA is TGTGCCACCAGCACCGGGACAGGGGGACTCGACAATGAGCAGTTCTTC. It is translated as CATSTGTGGLDNEQFF.

This clonotype has only one observation. This chain links TRBV6-5 with TRBJ1-1; no clear D. There are 14 residues in the CDR3. The germline V gene encodes CDR1 MNHEY and CDR2 SVGAGI. Trimming took 0 bases from V and 5 from J, leaving 10 bases between them. CDR3 sequence reads: CASSYSGQETEAFF. The CDR3, as DNA: TGTGCCAGCAGTTACTCGGGCCAGGAGACTGAAGCTTTCTTT.

The V gene is TRBV5-1, the J gene TRBJ2-7; D might be TRBD1 (6 bases). The CDR3 spans 14 residues. Trimming removed 3 bases from V and 1 base from J, with 11 bases in between. The germline gives CDR1 SGHRS, CDR2 YFSETQ. The CDR3 protein is CASSWDGQSYEQYF. Here the CDR3 DNA reads TGCGCCAGCAGCTGGGATGGACAGTCCTACGAGCAGTACTTC.

The chain combines TRBV9 with TRBJ1-1, with unresolved D. The CDR3 covers 15 residues. Trimming removed 0 bases from V and 2 bases from J, with 11 bases in between. Germline loops: CDR1 SGDLS, CDR2 YYNGEE. The CDR3 DNA sequence: TGTGCCAGCAGCGTAGCTCCGGCTAAAAACACTGAAGCTTTCTTT. Encoded protein: CASSVAPAKNTEAFF.

The chain links TRBV4-3 to TRBJ1-1; maybe TRBD1 (6 bases). The V and J ends lost 4 bases and 1 base respectively, with 13 bases between them. The CDR3 contains 15 residues. Germline CDR1 is LGHNA and CDR2 is YSLEER. The DNA for the CDR3 is TGCGCCAGCAGCCGTCTGACAGGAGGGAACACTGAAGCTTTCTTT. It specifies CASSRLTGGNTEAFF.

This clonotype was detected only a few times. The chain recombines TRBV2 with TRBJ1-2; unclear D gene. The CDR3 contains 16 residues. Germline V gene data show CDR1 as SNHLY and CDR2 as FYNNEI. Trimming pared 2 bases from V and 8 bases from J, leaving 21 bases between. CDR3 region: CASSETWWWTPLGYTF. The DNA for the CDR3 is TGTGCCAGCAGTGAAACCTGGTGGTGGACTCCTCTAGGCTACACCTTC.

This clonotype was recorded a few times. The genes are TRBV10-3 and TRBJ1-4; D not certain. Trimming removed 2 bases from V and 8 bases from J, with 15 bases in between. In germline, CDR1 is ENHRY, CDR2 SYGVKD. CDR3 size: 15 residues. The CDR3 DNA reads as TGTGCCATCAGTGAGGACATCAGTGTTTGGGAAAAACTGTTTTTT. This sequence encodes CAISEDISVWEKLFF.

The chain couples TRBV6-2 or TRBV6-3 to TRBJ1-1; 7 bases are a match to TRBD1. This CDR3 comprises 13 residues. The germline gives CDR1 MNHEY, CDR2 SVGEGT. The J segment lost 6 bases and the V segment lost 7 bases, leaving 8 bases of the junction unmatched. The chain's CDR3 is CASIIGRGAEAFF. CDR3 sequence (DNA): TGTGCCAGCATTATCGGCAGGGGGGCTGAAGCTTTCTTT.

This rearrangement joins TRBV6-5 to TRBJ2-3; D possibly corresponds to TRBD1 (7 bases). There are 18 residues in the CDR3. Germline V lookup: CDR1 MNHEY, CDR2 SVGAGI. Trimming pared 0 bases from V and 4 bases from J, leaving 20 bases between. The CDR3 DNA reads TGTGCCAGCAGTTACTCCGCCAGGGGGGCCGGGAGCGCAGATACGCAGTATTTT. Protein: CASSYSARGAGSADTQYF.